This T cell receptor (beta chain) stems from a study of blood T cell repertoires in COVID-19. At the level of the study: T cells, B-cell-depleted T cells, or PBMCs provided the cDNA or gDNA that served as material.

Methods used by the authors: From reference gene primer amplification, estimates of nucleated cell counts were derived. Sequencing was performed with immunoSEQ multiplex PCR; in TCRdb, only in-frame clones are kept and a portion is missing. That table is the source of V, J and clone size, and D and trimming were worked out from the DNA. The table lists about 230,000 clones, over 65% of them singletons, with about 2.5% in the top ten. The CDR3 covers 14 residues. J is TRBJ1-1 and V is TRBV1; TRBD1 is taken as the D call from the table, unchecked against the DNA. TRBV1 is listed as a pseudogene. The TCR comes from a woman aged 70-85 years with active or convalescent COVID-19. The sample was peripheral blood. DNA of the CDR3: TGCACCAGCAGCCAGGGCTGCCGCAACACTGAAGCTTTCTTT. This gives the protein CTSSQGCRNTEAFF.